Presented here are 8 T cell receptor beta chains from one specimen sequenced in a study of radiotherapy plus CTLA-4 blockade in lung cancer. The assay was immunoSEQ multiplex PCR, and TCRdb's table has in-frame clones only and misses some. The sample holds more than 95,000 clones, 65% to 85% seen once. The sample in question was peripheral blood, obtained from a patient treated with radiotherapy plus ipilimumab. The receptors here all came from a human donor with non-small cell lung cancer who had a partial response to radiotherapy plus ipilimumab. Some clones in this sample may be carry-over from other donors' samples.

V usage is TRBV7-2 and J usage is TRBJ2-1; 8 bases fit TRBD1. The CDR3 covers 14 residues. Germline CDR1 and CDR2: SGHTA and FQGNSA. V was clipped by 5 bases and J by 4 bases; unmatched bases: 4. The CDR3 DNA reads TGTGCCAGCAGCACTAGGGACAGGTACAATGAGCAGTTCTTC. It translates to CASSTRDRYNEQFF.

V gene TRBV6-5 combines with J gene TRBJ2-1, with 11 bases aligning to TRBD1. The V and J ends lost 3 bases and 7 bases, in that order; junction bases with no gene match: 8. The CDR3 contains 16 residues. Germline V gene data show CDR1 as MNHEY and CDR2 as SVGAGI. The CDR3: CASSYGGQGARNEQFF. Here the CDR3 DNA reads TGTGCCAGCAGTTATGGAGGACAGGGGGCGAGGAATGAGCAGTTCTTC.

The chain joins TRBV4-3 to TRBJ1-2, with TRBD1 as a possible D gene (6 bases). The CDR3 is made up of 14 amino acids. CDR1 LGHNA and CDR2 YSLEER come from the germline V gene. Trimming took off 4 bases at V and 2 bases at J, with 11 bases between the two ends. The CDR3 reads CASSPRGANYGYTF. As DNA, the CDR3 is TGCGCCAGCAGCCCTCGGGGGGCGAACTATGGCTACACCTTC.

V is TRBV7-2 and J is TRBJ1-5, with D unclear. The germline V and J ends were trimmed by 2 bases and 2 bases, with 4 bases remaining between them. The CDR3 is made up of 13 amino acids. Germline lookup yields CDR1 SGHTA and CDR2 FQGNSA. The DNA of the CDR3 is TGTGCCAGCAGCTTATCGGGCAATCAGCCCCAGCATTTT. Its translation is CASSLSGNQPQHF.

The rearrangement links TRBV2 to TRBJ2-7; a weak D match, TRBD1 (6 bases). This CDR3 region has 13 residues. Per germline, CDR1 SNHLY and CDR2 FYNNEI. Trimming shortened V by 8 bases and J by 7 bases, and 18 bases separated the two germline ends. CDR3 in amino acids: CASSTMGAGEQYF. In nucleotides, the CDR3 is TGTGCCAGCTCCACGATGGGGGCAGGGGAGCAGTACTTC.

This chain joins TRBV6-1 and TRBJ1-4, with 7 bases that match TRBD1. V gave up 4 bases and J gave up 4 bases; unmatched junction bases: 9. The CDR3 runs to 16 residues. Per germline, CDR1 MNHNS and CDR2 SASEGT. The CDR3 sequence: CASSVLHQGVNEKLFF. Written as DNA, the CDR3 is TGTGCCAGCAGTGTTCTCCATCAGGGGGTTAATGAAAAACTGTTTTTT.

The chain joins TRBV18 to TRBJ1-3; D is undetermined. Trimming shortened V by 4 bases and J by 1 base, and 14 bases separated the two germline ends. Germline lookup yields CDR1 KGHSH and CDR2 LQKENI. The CDR3 consists of 16 residues. The CDR3 here is CASSQPGEYSGNTIYF. The DNA of the CDR3 is TGTGCCAGCTCACAACCCGGGGAGTATTCTGGAAACACCATATATTTT.

This chain uses TRBV18 with TRBJ2-3; TRBD2 matches 9 bases. The CDR3 length is 15 residues. V was clipped by 5 bases and J by 2 bases; unmatched bases: 5. Germline CDR1 KGHSH, CDR2 LQKENI. This CDR3 is CASSSSGMNTDTQYF. The CDR3 DNA follows: TGTGCCAGCTCATCTAGCGGGATGAACACAGATACGCAGTATTTT.